The 7 T cell receptor beta chains below all came from one sample that was sequenced in a study of cytomegalovirus exposure and HLA in healthy donors. A multiplex PCR was run with 60 Vbeta primers and 13 Jbeta primers. The assay was immunoSEQ multiplex PCR, and TCRdb's table has in-frame clones only and misses some. The table lists 35,000 to 50,000 clones. Sequencing used PBMCs. These TCRs come from a woman in her 30s in good health and CMV-seropositive.

This rearrangement joins TRBV28 to TRBJ2-7; 7 bases map to TRBD2. The V segment lost 5 bases and the J segment 6 bases; nucleotides outside the gene matches: 7. CDR3 length equals 13 residues. Germline CDR1 is MDHEN and CDR2 is SYDVKM. The CDR3 DNA reads as TGTGCCAGCAGTCGTAGGGAGGGGTCCGAGCAGTACTTC. Translating it yields CASSRREGSEQYF.

V gene TRBV5-1 combines with J gene TRBJ2-1; tentative D call: TRBD1 (6 bases). CDR1 and CDR2 from the germline V gene are SGHRS and YFSETQ. Trimming removed 4 bases from V and 7 bases from J, with 15 bases in between. The CDR3 extends over 14 amino acids. The CDR3 DNA reads TGCGCCAGCAGCCAAACAATACAGGGTAATGAGCAGTTCTTC. Encoded protein: CASSQTIQGNEQFF.

The CDR3 loop reads CASSLAGAIRGETQYF. The CDR3 nucleotides are TGCGCCAGCAGCTTGGCCGGGGCAATCAGGGGGGAGACCCAGTACTTC. V and J are TRBV5-1 and TRBJ2-5; 7 bases match TRBD1. The trim removed 0 bases at V and 5 bases at J, leaving 10 bases unmatched. Per germline, CDR1 SGHRS and CDR2 YFSETQ. The CDR3 is 16 residues long.

CDR3 nucleotides: TGCGCCAGCAGTCAATCGGGGCCAGGGATCACTGAAGCTTTCTTT. This translates into CASSQSGPGITEAFF. The chain uses TRBV23-1 and TRBJ1-1; possibly TRBD1 for D (5 bases). TRBV23-1 qualifies as an ORF whose function is uncertain. The CDR3 is made up of 15 amino acids. Deletions cut 0 bases from V and 4 bases from J, with 12 bases between.

V and J are TRBV11-3 and TRBJ2-3, with 7 positions matching TRBD1. Germline lookup yields CDR1 SGHNT and CDR2 YENEEA. CDR3 length: 16 amino acids. Trimming cost V 5 bases and J 2 bases; bases outside gene matches: 10. CDR3 sequence (DNA): TGTGCCAGCAGCCCACGACAGACAGGGTTCACAGATACGCAGTATTTT. It translates to CASSPRQTGFTDTQYF.

This chain connects TRBV6-5 to TRBJ2-1; 9 bases are a match to TRBD1. Germline loops: CDR1 MNHEY, CDR2 SVGAGI. This CDR3 spans 14 amino acids. V shed 6 bases, J shed 4 bases, and the junction held 4 bases outside the gene matches. The CDR3 loop reads CASRGQGVYNEQFF. The CDR3 DNA sequence: TGTGCCAGCAGGGGACAGGGAGTTTACAATGAGCAGTTCTTC.

In nucleotides, the CDR3 is TGTGCCAGCAGCCCACGGGCGGGGAGTAGCACAGATACGCAGTATTTT. This codes for CASSPRAGSSTDTQYF. This chain connects TRBV28 to TRBJ2-3, with a possible D match to TRBD2 (6 bases). Germline lookup yields CDR1 MDHEN and CDR2 SYDVKM. V was clipped by 6 bases and J by 0 bases, with 16 bases between them. CDR3 length: 16 amino acids.